This record covers a single T cell receptor (beta chain). Its antigen is currently not known. At one boundary the junction diverges from the germline segment, which might be a read error. These data belong to a study of tumor and adjacent non-tumor tissue in lung cancer (dated by TCRdb to the late 2010s). With regard to the full study: By cancer type, the cohort comprised eleven to twelve adenocarcinoma patients, a couple of squamous cell carcinoma patients and 1 small cell lung cancer patient. Sequencing generated a total of some 130 million productive TCRbeta reads, averaging roughly 4.2 million reads per sample. The study compared bulk TCRbeta repertoires from lung tumor tissue and matched distant non-tumor lung tissue of some 15 lung cancer patients. Ages among the approximately 15 patients ranged from about 30 to 85 years, there were roughly ten men and 5 women, and disease was at TNM stage I to III. A few dozen paired specimens, one tumor and one normal lung sample per patient, were profiled by TCRbeta CDR3 sequencing. Study-level results and caveats: Peripheral blood was not sequenced, so blood TCRbeta repertoires in these lung cancer patients were not examined. Significantly higher TCR diversity was found in younger patients, and higher tumor TCR diversity was associated with shorter overall and disease-free survival. Tumor tissue showed significantly greater TCR diversity (inverse Simpson) than normal lung tissue (approximately 400 vs 170, P = 0.0075, Mann-Whitney U test). The top 100 clones accounted for a significantly larger cumulative portion of the repertoire in normal lung than in tumor tissue. The methods do not name the sequencing platform or mention unique molecular identifiers. Only about 15 patients were in the cohort, and the authors stated that larger samples and more detailed clinical data are needed.

Bulk unsorted tissue served as the source for RNA extraction, and RNA quality was assessed using a NanoDrop ND-1000 and an Agilent 2100. Newly diagnosed lung cancer patients without prior chemotherapy who had been admitted for thoracic surgery in China between August and November 2014 were enrolled as donors. The study excluded patients who had received radiotherapy or chemotherapy before or who had another cancer at the same time. Pieces of surgical tissue measuring about 1-2.1 cm3 were kept in RNAlater solution and held at -80 degrees C until needed. Inclusive of the bounding cysteine and phenylalanine, the CDR3 is 14 residues long. The DNA shown is the 42-base CDR3, in frame from base 1. From the germline V gene, CDR1 is MNHNS and CDR2 is SASEGT. Library construction relied on multiplex PCR. Instrument used: Illumina HiSeq 2500. TCRbeta libraries were constructed through three rounds of nested PCR with primers (Table S4) according to protocols modified from ARM-PCR. Before sequencing, PCR products of 200-500 bp were excised from the gel and purified with the QIAquick gel extraction kit. As for how the authors treated the data: Reads were cleaned with Trimmomatic, merged with FLASH into complete CDR3 sequences, and assigned to V(D)J germline segments with MiTCR. Clonal diversity was computed as the inverse Simpson's index with VDJtools. Productive reads were defined as in-frame sequences without a premature stop codon. TCRdb cleaned the public reads at Q25 with fastp, built clones with MiXCR and kept in-frame beta chains. Every entry covers one CDR3 protein and lists the most common genes and DNA from its rows. The V and J calls and clone size come from TCRdb's table, not from the authors' own analysis. This sample is represented by 90,000 to 130,000 distinct CDR3 sequences; over 75% of them were singletons. The leading ten clones occupy approximately 22% of the sample.

The sample comprised lung tumor tissue. In this chain, TRBV6-1 is recombined with TRBJ1-4, with 7 bases aligning to TRBD1. This clonotype originated in an older man with non-small cell lung cancer. The CDR3: CASTDRATDKKLFF. The nucleotide sequence is TGCGCCAGCACCGACAGGGCAACTGATAAAAAACTGTTTTTT.